The entry below gives a single T cell receptor (beta chain) sequence along with its context. The ends were cut back, 1 base at V and 8 bases at J, with 13 bases in the middle. The germline gives CDR1 SGHRS, CDR2 YFSETQ. The CDR3 consists of 15 residues. This record belongs to a study of blood T cell repertoires in COVID-19. Only in-frame clones appear in the TCRdb table, and some are missing; sequencing was by immunoSEQ multiplex PCR. In the table there are roughly 120,000 clones, more than 65% of which are singletons. This clonotype was obtained from a man aged 45-65 years with acute or convalescent COVID-19. Sequencing was done on a sample of peripheral blood. The rearrangement joins TRBV5-1 to TRBJ1-6; D not resolved. The CDR3 region is CASSLMGNEDSPLHF. The CDR3 bases are TGCGCCAGCAGCTTGATGGGTAATGAGGATTCACCCCTCCACTTT.